This T cell receptor (beta chain) was captured in a study of response to subunit inactivated influenza vaccine. Notes on this clonotype: The antigen remains undetermined.

The CDR3 is made up of 14 amino acids. Germline values: CDR1 SGHRS, CDR2 YFSETQ. V was shortened by 0 bases and J by 4 bases, with 10 bases between the two germline ends. Notes on the study in general: Authors suggested seasonal influenza vaccinations each recruit few new T cells.

One entry per CDR3 protein, called by TCRdb with MiXCR from the RT-PCR reads. In the table there are about 300,000 distinct CDR3 sequences, just over 20% of which are singletons. The chain employs TRBV5-1 and TRBJ1-2; no reliable D call. The clonotype comes from a man aged 45 to 70 who received an inactivated influenza vaccine. Sequenced here: PBMCs from blood, sampled approximately 22 months after vaccination. CDR3 loop: CASSLGPDGYGYTF. The CDR3 DNA sequence: TGCGCCAGCAGCTTGGGCCCGGACGGCTATGGCTACACCTTC.